This is a list of T cell receptor beta chains from one sample in a study of blood T cell repertoires in COVID-19. Clones were read by immunoSEQ multiplex PCR, and TCRdb kept only the in-frame ones, dropping some. This sample yields nearly 25,000 clones, of which over 55% are seen a single time; 43% belongs to the top ten. Source material: peripheral blood. These receptor sequences come from a woman at least 80 years old with acute or convalescent COVID-19. CDR3s include the opening cysteine and the closing phenylalanine or tryptophan. D genes are given only for firm matches. Where a row states a size, it is once, few, many or the class of an expanded clone; other rows omit it.

size: once
J: TRBJ1-2
D: TRBD1
V: TRBV3-1/TRBV3-2
DNA: TGTGCCAGCAGCACTGTTCCGGGACAGGGGCCCTATGGCTACACCTTC
CDR3: CASSTVPGQGPYGYTF

size: few
J: TRBJ2-7
D: NA
V: TRBV23-1
DNA: TGCGCCAGCAGTCAATCGGAGGGACGGAATGGGTGCTACGAGCAGTACTTC
CDR3: CASSQSEGRNGCYEQYF

size: NA
J: TRBJ2-7
D: TRBD2
V: TRBV27
DNA: TGTGCCAGCAGTTTATCGACTAGCGGGCAGGGGCAGTACTTC
CDR3: CASSLSTSGQGQYF

size: NA
J: TRBJ2-2
D: NA
V: TRBV5-6
DNA: TGTGCCAGCAGCTGGGGCCCTTCTGGCGGGGAGCTGTTTTTT
CDR3: CASSWGPSGGELFF

size: NA
J: TRBJ1-5
D: NA
V: TRBV2
DNA: TGTGCCAGCAGTGACAGGGTTAGCAATCAGCCCCAGCATTTT
CDR3: CASSDRVSNQPQHF

size: NA
J: TRBJ1-6
D: TRBD1
V: TRBV20-1
DNA: TGCAGTGCTAGTCCAGGGGGGACCTCACCCCTCCACTTT
CDR3: CSASPGGTSPLHF

size: NA
J: TRBJ2-5
D: NA
V: TRBV5-1
DNA: TGCGCCAGCAACGGGGGGCAGCAAGAGACCCAGTACTTC
CDR3: CASNGGQQETQYF

size: NA
J: TRBJ1-2
D: TRBD1
V: TRBV30
DNA: TGTGCCTGGGACCAGGGGGCGGAGAACTATGGCTACACCTTC
CDR3: CAWDQGAENYGYTF

size: NA
J: TRBJ1-5
D: NA
V: TRBV28
DNA: TGTGCCAGCAGACACCTCACGCAGGGGCACCAGCCCCAGCATTTT
CDR3: CASRHLTQGHQPQHF

size: NA
J: TRBJ1-2
D: TRBD1
V: TRBV14
DNA: TGTGCCAGCAGCCAAGATATCTCCGGACAGGGACGTGGCTACACCTTC
CDR3: CASSQDISGQGRGYTF

size: NA
J: TRBJ2-2
D: TRBD1
V: TRBV19
DNA: TGTGCCAGTGCCAAGGCGGACAGGACCGGGGAGCTGTTTTTT
CDR3: CASAKADRTGELFF

size: NA
J: TRBJ2-3
D: TRBD2
V: TRBV2
DNA: TGTGCCAGCAGTGGACTAGCGGGGAACACAGATACGCAGTATTTT
CDR3: CASSGLAGNTDTQYF

size: NA
J: TRBJ2-7
D: TRBD2
V: TRBV7-2
DNA: TGTGCCAGCAGCTTAAGCGGGACTAGCTTCTACGAGCAGTACTTC
CDR3: CASSLSGTSFYEQYF

size: NA
J: TRBJ1-1
D: TRBD1
V: TRBV7-2
DNA: TGTGCCAGCAGCTTAGTTCTTGACAGGGTTTTGGGTAGGAACACTGAAGCTTTCTTT
CDR3: CASSLVLDRVLGRNTEAFF

size: NA
J: TRBJ2-7
D: TRBD1
V: TRBV2
DNA: TGTGCCACCACGGACAGGGCCTACGAGCAGTACTTC
CDR3: CATTDRAYEQYF

size: NA
J: TRBJ2-4
D: TRBD1
V: TRBV10-3
DNA: TGTGCCATCAGTGAGTGGGGGACAGGAGCCAAAAACATTCAGTACTTC
CDR3: CAISEWGTGAKNIQYF

size: NA
J: TRBJ2-5
D: NA
V: TRBV4-1
DNA: TGCGCCAGCAGCCAAGGCCCCACAGGGACCCAAGAGACCCAGTACTTC
CDR3: CASSQGPTGTQETQYF

size: NA
J: TRBJ2-2
D: TRBD1
V: TRBV5-1
DNA: TGCGCCAGCAGCTTAGGGACAGGGAACACCGGGGAGCTGTTTTTT
CDR3: CASSLGTGNTGELFF

size: NA
J: TRBJ2-7
D: TRBD1
V: TRBV10-2
DNA: TGCGCCAGCCGCCAGGGGGCAGAGGGCTACGAGCAGTACTTC
CDR3: CASRQGAEGYEQYF

size: NA
J: TRBJ2-1
D: NA
V: TRBV2
DNA: TGTGCCAGCAGTGGGCAGACAGGGAGGAATGAGCAGTTCTTC
CDR3: CASSGQTGRNEQFF

size: NA
J: TRBJ2-1
D: TRBD1
V: TRBV27
DNA: TGTGCCAGCAGCCGGAACCGGGACAGGGGTTTTAATGAGCAGTTCTTC
CDR3: CASSRNRDRGFNEQFF

size: NA
J: TRBJ2-1
D: NA
V: TRBV27
DNA: TGTGCCAGCAGTCCAGGAACCTACAATGAGCAGTTCTTC
CDR3: CASSPGTYNEQFF

size: once
J: TRBJ1-3
D: TRBD1
V: TRBV7-3
DNA: TGTGCCAGCAGCTTGGGACAGGGAAACACCATATATTTT
CDR3: CASSLGQGNTIYF

size: NA
J: TRBJ1-3
D: TRBD1
V: TRBV27
DNA: TGTGCCAGCAGGGGACAGGGTGGAAACACCATATATTTT
CDR3: CASRGQGGNTIYF

size: NA
J: TRBJ2-7
D: NA
V: TRBV27
DNA: TGTGCCAGCAGTTTAAGGACGGGGGTTGCCTACGAGCAGTACTTC
CDR3: CASSLRTGVAYEQYF

size: once
J: TRBJ2-7
D: NA
V: TRBV18
DNA: TGTGCCAGCTCACAGTCGTCAGGGGTATCGGACGAGCAGTACTTC
CDR3: CASSQSSGVSDEQYF

size: NA
J: TRBJ1-2
D: TRBD1
V: TRBV12-3/TRBV12-4
DNA: TGTGCCAGCAGTTTACAGGGGGCGGGCTACACCTTC
CDR3: CASSLQGAGYTF

size: NA
J: TRBJ1-1
D: NA
V: TRBV18
DNA: TGTGCCAGCGCTAGCGCGCGGCAGAACACTGAAGCTTTCTTT
CDR3: CASASARQNTEAFF

size: hyperexpanded
J: TRBJ1-4
D: NA
V: TRBV6-5
DNA: TGTGCCAGCAGTTACAACGAGGGCCAAAAACTGTTTTTT
CDR3: CASSYNEGQKLFF

size: NA
J: TRBJ2-7
D: NA
V: TRBV19
DNA: TGTGCCAGTGGAGAACAGGACAGCCAGGACTACGAGCAGTACTTC
CDR3: CASGEQDSQDYEQYF

size: NA
J: TRBJ1-1
D: TRBD1
V: TRBV6-2/TRBV6-3
DNA: TGTGCCAGCAGTTCCGCAGGGGGCAGGACTGAAGCTTTCTTT
CDR3: CASSSAGGRTEAFF